The 30 T cell receptor beta chains reported below all come from one sample, sequenced in a study of cytomegalovirus exposure and HLA in healthy donors. PCR amplification relied on 60 Vbeta primers (plus 13 Jbeta primers). The assay was immunoSEQ multiplex PCR, and TCRdb's table has in-frame clones only and misses some. The sample holds about 80,000 clones, roughly two thirds seen once. The sample comprised PBMCs. These TCRs come from a woman aged 45 to 65 in good health and CMV-seropositive.

V is TRBV16 and J is TRBJ1-2; the D is unclear. This CDR3 region has 15 residues. The V end lost 4 bases, the J end lost 2 bases, and 14 bases lay between the germline ends. From germline, CDR1 is KGHSY and CDR2 FQNENV. The CDR3 DNA sequence: TGTGCCAGCAGCCCCCAACGGGGTGTCAACTATGGCTACACCTTC. This sequence encodes CASSPQRGVNYGYTF.

V usage is TRBV11-2 and J usage is TRBJ2-7; D gene unclear. The CDR3 spans 14 residues. V lost 2 bases and J 1 base, leaving 9 bases between the germline ends. Germline CDR1 reads SGHAT; CDR2 reads FQNNGV. The DNA for the CDR3 is TGTGCCAGCAGCTTAACCAGGTATTCCTACGAGCAGTACTTC. It is translated as CASSLTRYSYEQYF.

The sample holds one count of this clone. This chain connects TRBV13 to TRBJ2-7, with a possible D match to TRBD1 (6 bases). The length of the CDR3 is 18 residues. Looked up from germline, CDR1 is PRHDT and CDR2 is FYEKMQ (reference sequence). V lost 2 bases to trimming and J lost 2 bases, with 22 bases between them. The CDR3 nucleotides are TGTGCCAGCAGCTTACGATTGTGGACAGAACTAACTACCTACGAGCAGTACTTC. Translating it yields CASSLRLWTELTTYEQYF.

The chain's CDR3 is CASSPGLAGTQYF. In DNA, the CDR3 is TGCGCCAGCAGCCCGGGACTAGCTGGCACGCAGTATTTT. The V gene is TRBV10-1, the J gene TRBJ2-3, with 9 bases fitting TRBD2. The CDR3 contains 13 residues. V dropped 6 bases and J dropped 9; count of bases not matched to a gene: 7. CDR1 and CDR2 from the germline V gene are WNHNN and SYGVQD (reference sequence).

By proportion, this clone is medium-sized. The J gene is TRBJ1-5, the V gene TRBV10-2; D call uncertain. This CDR3 comprises 12 residues. Per the germline V gene, CDR1 is WSHSY and CDR2 is SAAADI. With 7 bases removed from V and 3 bases from J, the gap between germline ends came to 7 bases. CDR3 protein: CASTSLNQPQHF. CDR3 DNA: TGCGCCAGCACCTCCCTCAATCAGCCCCAGCATTTT.

The V gene is TRBV10-3, the J gene TRBJ2-7; 7 bases match TRBD2. The CDR3 is 15 residues long. J was trimmed by 1 base and V by 8 bases; bases with no gene match: 11. Germline loops: CDR1 ENHRY, CDR2 SYGVKD. The CDR3 nucleotides are TGTGCCATCTCGAAAAGCGGGGATCCATCCTACGAGCAGTACTTC. Protein sequence: CAISKSGDPSYEQYF.

The chain combines TRBV28 with TRBJ1-3; TRBD1 aligns across 7 bases. Germline V gene data show CDR1 as MDHEN and CDR2 as SYDVKM. The J segment lost 4 bases and the V segment lost 10 bases, leaving 7 bases of the junction unmatched. This CDR3 region has 13 residues. The DNA for the CDR3 is TGTGCCACAACAGGGGATATAGGAAACACCATATATTTT. Amino acid sequence: CATTGDIGNTIYF.

This chain joins TRBV9 and TRBJ1-1, with D possibly TRBD1 on 6 matching bases. V was clipped by 5 bases and J by 3 bases, with 8 bases between them. Germline V gene sequence: CDR1 SGDLS, CDR2 YYNGEE. This CDR3 has 12 amino acids. This CDR3 is CASSYRDTEAFF. CDR3 in DNA: TGTGCCAGCAGTTACAGGGACACTGAAGCTTTCTTT.

The V and J genes are TRBV5-1 and TRBJ1-1; D is possibly TRBD1 (6 bases). The CDR3 runs to 13 residues. Germline V gene sequence: CDR1 SGHRS, CDR2 YFSETQ. V was trimmed by 4 bases and J by 5 bases, leaving 12 bases between them. The CDR3 is CASSQQGLTEAFF. CDR3 DNA: TGCGCCAGCAGCCAACAGGGTTTGACTGAAGCTTTCTTT. Full variable domain (remainder filled in from reference TRBV5-1 and TRBJ1-1): KAGVTQTPRYLIKTRGQQVTLSCSPISGHRSVSWYQQTPGQGLQFLFEYFSETQRNKGNFPGRFSGRQFSNSRSEMNVSTLELGDSALYLCASSQQGLTEAFFGQGTRLTVV.

This chain links TRBV5-1 with TRBJ2-3; D is perhaps TRBD2 (6 bases). The CDR3 length is 15 residues. The V end lost 4 bases, the J end lost 1 base, and 13 bases lay between the germline ends. In germline, CDR1 is SGHRS, CDR2 YFSETQ. This chain's CDR3 is CASSGLGSGTDTQYF. In DNA form, the CDR3 reads TGCGCCAGCAGCGGACTCGGGAGCGGCACAGATACGCAGTATTTT.

This clone was seen just once. The chain combines TRBV27 with TRBJ1-6; possibly TRBD1 for D (6 bases). The V gene's germline CDR1 is MNHEY and CDR2 SMNVEV (reference sequence). The CDR3 is 15 residues long. V dropped 5 bases and J dropped 9 bases, with 17 bases sitting between them. CDR3 bases: TGTGCCAGCAGTATTGGGGGCTTTGGGGTTTCACCCCTCCACTTT. This sequence encodes CASSIGGFGVSPLHF.

The chain employs TRBV29-1 and TRBJ1-4; D gene ambiguous. V lost 6 bases and J 0 bases, leaving 8 bases between the germline ends. Germline V gene sequence: CDR1 SQVTM, CDR2 ANQGSEA. This CDR3 has 13 amino acids. The CDR3 is CSVLAATNEKLFF. The CDR3 DNA sequence: TGCAGCGTCCTAGCCGCAACTAATGAAAAACTGTTTTTT. Based on the CDR3 plus reference TRBV29-1 and TRBJ1-4, the full variable domain is SAVISQKPSRDICQRGTSLTIQCQVDSQVTMMFWYRQQPGQSLTLIATANQGSEATYESGFVIDKFPISRPNLTFSTLTVSNMSPEDSSIYLCSVLAATNEKLFFGSGTQLSVL.

The chain carries TRBV14 and TRBJ1-6; weak D call: TRBD1 (6 bases). Trimming took 2 bases from V and 4 from J, leaving 15 bases between them. The CDR3 is 17 amino acids. Per the germline V gene, CDR1 is SGHDN and CDR2 is FVKESK. CDR3 in amino acids: CASSQIRDNLYNSPLHF. CDR3 coding DNA: TGTGCCAGCAGCCAAATCCGGGACAATCTATATAATTCACCCCTCCACTTT.

The V and J genes are TRBV15 and TRBJ2-3; 9 nucleotides match TRBD2. The V segment lost 6 bases and the J segment 1 base; nucleotides outside the gene matches: 5. This CDR3 contains 15 residues. Germline V CDR1 and CDR2: LNHNV, YYDKDF (reference sequence). The chain's CDR3 is CATRRERGGTDTQYF. The CDR3, as DNA: TGTGCCACCAGGAGGGAGCGGGGGGGCACAGATACGCAGTATTTT.

The J gene is TRBJ1-3, the V gene TRBV21-1; the D segment call TRBD1 is taken from the table without a DNA check. TRBV21-1 is marked as a pseudogene. The CDR3 totals 20 residues. The CDR3 is CASSKQPKPGQVRSGNTIYF. The CDR3 nucleotides read TGTGCCAGCAGCAAACAGCCTAAACCGGGACAGGTGAGGTCTGGAAACACCATATATTTT.

The chain employs TRBV4-1 and TRBJ2-6, with 7 bases fitting TRBD1. V trimming: 3 bases; J trimming: 0 bases; junction bases outside the gene matches: 2. Per germline, CDR1 MGHRA and CDR2 YSYEKL. The CDR3 has 16 amino acids. CDR3 sequence (DNA): TGCGCCAGCAGCCAGGACAGGAGCTCTGGGGCCAACGTCCTGACTTTC. Its protein product is CASSQDRSSGANVLTF.

V is TRBV10-3 and J is TRBJ2-2; 9 bases map to TRBD1. The germline CDR1 and CDR2 sequences are ENHRY and SYGVKD. The CDR3 has 13 residues. With 8 bases clipped from V and 4 bases from J, the junction kept 2 bases outside the gene matches. The CDR3 DNA is TGTGCCATCGGGGACAGGGTCACCGGGGAGCTGTTTTTT. Translating gives CAIGDRVTGELFF.

This clone turned up a few times. The V and J genes are TRBV7-9 and TRBJ2-7; TRBD1 agrees at 11 bases. Losses at the gene ends were 1 base for V and 6 bases for J; bases not matched to a gene: 5. The CDR3 consists of 15 residues. Germline assignment: CDR1 SEHNR and CDR2 FQNEAQ (reference sequence). In DNA form, the CDR3 reads TGTGCCAGCAGCTTAGGGAGGACAGGGGGCTTCGAGCAGTACGTC. Amino acids: CASSLGRTGGFEQYV.

J is TRBJ2-6 and V is TRBV6-5; D is unresolved. Trimming removed 6 bases from V and 0 bases from J, with 9 bases in between. CDR1 is MNHEY and CDR2 is SVGAGI in the germline V gene. The CDR3 runs to 15 residues. This CDR3 reads CASRTKASGANVLTF. The CDR3 DNA sequence: TGTGCCAGCAGGACAAAGGCCTCTGGGGCCAACGTCCTGACTTTC.

The chain has TRBV9 and TRBJ2-1; 16 nucleotides line up with TRBD2. Germline assignment: CDR1 SGDLS and CDR2 YYNGEE. The CDR3 loop spans 23 amino acids. V was clipped by 3 bases and J by 4 bases; unmatched bases: 22. The CDR3 protein is CASSASGTSGGEEPHLSYNEQFF. CDR3 sequence (DNA): TGTGCCAGCAGCGCCTCCGGGACTAGCGGGGGGGAGGAACCCCACTTATCTTACAATGAGCAGTTCTTC.

The chain couples TRBV25-1 to TRBJ2-7, with D tentatively TRBD2 (7 bases). Per the germline V gene, CDR1 is MGHDK and CDR2 is SYGVNS. Between the trimmed V and J ends, which lost 4 bases and 4 bases, there was a span of 23 bases. The CDR3 runs 17 residues. The CDR3 here is CASSGRGGDPSGYEQYF. CDR3 coding DNA: TGTGCCAGCAGTGGCCGAGGGGGGGACCCCTCGGGATACGAGCAGTACTTC.

This chain joins TRBV11-2 and TRBJ1-2, with 9 nucleotides matching TRBD1. Germline CDR1 is SGHAT and CDR2 is FQNNGV. CDR3 length equals 15 residues. J lost 4 bases, V lost 6 bases, and 9 bases had no gene match. The CDR3 reads CASRQMTGGIYGYTF. CDR3 bases: TGTGCCAGCAGGCAGATGACAGGGGGAATCTATGGCTACACCTTC. Full variable domain (rest looked up from reference TRBV11-2 and TRBJ1-2): EAGVAQSPRYKIIEKRQSVAFWCNPISGHATLYWYQQILGQGPKLLIQFQNNGVVDDSQLPKDRFSAERLKGVDSTLKIQPAKLEDSAVYLCASRQMTGGIYGYTFGSGTRLTVV.

J is TRBJ2-5 and V is TRBV7-2; D is possibly TRBD1 (6 bases). The J call may be incorrect, as the DNA end agrees better with TRBJ2-7. The CDR3 runs to 13 residues. Per germline, CDR1 SGHTA and CDR2 FQGNSA. CDR3 nucleotide sequence: TGTGCCAGCAGCACAGGGCTCTCCTACGAGCAGTACTTC. Residues: CASSTGLSYEQYF.

V is TRBV11-3 and J is TRBJ2-1, with D maybe TRBD2 (6 bases). V dropped 6 bases and J dropped 9 bases, with 18 bases sitting between them. CDR3 length: 14 amino acids. Germline V gene data show CDR1 as SGHNT and CDR2 as YENEEA. The DNA for the CDR3 is TGTGCCAGCAGTAAAAACAGCGGGCATAGTGAGCAGTTCTTC. It yields the protein CASSKNSGHSEQFF.

This sequence joins TRBV5-1 and TRBJ2-6; D is uncertain. This CDR3 has 15 residues. Germline assignment: CDR1 SGHRS and CDR2 YFSETQ. With 2 bases removed from V and 2 bases from J, the gap between germline ends came to 8 bases. CDR3 sequence: CASSLQSTGANVLTF. CDR3 nucleotides: TGCGCCAGCAGCTTACAGTCGACTGGGGCCAACGTCCTGACTTTC.

In regard to this clone: This is likely a read error, given that the CDR3 carries no conserved phenylalanine or tryptophan at its end. The chain uses TRBV4-1 and TRBJ2-7, with 7 positions matching TRBD1. The CDR3 runs to 13 residues. The ends lost 4 bases at V and 5 bases at J; junction bases unmatched: 5. CDR1 and CDR2 from the germline V gene are MGHRA and YSYEKL. For the CDR3, the DNA is TGCGCCAGCAGCCGCAACAGGGGTGACGAGCAGTACGCC. Its translation is CASSRNRGDEQYA.

This chain joins TRBV7-9 and TRBJ2-5, with 12 bases fitting TRBD2. This CDR3 is 17 amino acids long. The J segment lost 7 bases and the V segment lost 5 bases, leaving 14 bases of the junction unmatched. Germline V lookup: CDR1 SEHNR, CDR2 FQNEAQ (reference sequence). DNA of the CDR3: TGTGCCAGCAGCAAGGGACTAGCGGGCCCCGGCGAAGGGACCCAGTACTTC. Its translation: CASSKGLAGPGEGTQYF.

This chain connects TRBV5-1 to TRBJ2-7; D is perhaps TRBD2 (5 bases). The V end lost 6 bases, the J end lost 1 base, and 17 bases lay between the germline ends. CDR3 length: 15 amino acids. Germline lookup yields CDR1 SGHRS and CDR2 YFSETQ. The CDR3 spells CASTKTPGTSYEQYF. CDR3 nucleotide sequence: TGCGCCAGCACCAAAACACCGGGAACTTCCTACGAGCAGTACTTC.

This clone was seen a handful of times. The chain employs TRBV5-6 and TRBJ2-7, with 9 positions matching TRBD1. This CDR3 spans 14 amino acids. After removal of 3 bases from V and 0 bases from J, the junction contained 1 base not matched to a gene. Germline V gene data show CDR1 as SGHDT and CDR2 as YYEEEE. CDR3 nucleotide sequence: TGTGCCAGCAGCTGGGGACAGGGCTCCTACGAGCAGTACTTC. Its protein product is CASSWGQGSYEQYF.

The chain is built from TRBV5-6 and TRBJ1-2; 7 bases agree with TRBD1. This CDR3 is 15 amino acids long. Germline V gene data show CDR1 as SGHDT and CDR2 as YYEEEE. Unmatched junction bases numbered 7, after V lost 3 bases and J lost 2 bases. CDR3 coding DNA: TGTGCCAGCAGCTCGATCGACAGGGAAAACTATGGCTACACCTTC. The encoded protein is CASSSIDRENYGYTF. The full variable domain, rest sourced from reference TRBV5-6 and TRBJ1-2, is DAGVTQSPTHLIKTRGQQVTLRCSPKSGHDTVSWYQQALGQGPQFIFQYYEEEERQRGNFPDRFSGHQFPNYSSELNVNALLLGDSALYLCASSSIDRENYGYTFGSGTRLTVV.